This T cell receptor beta chain was captured by sequencing in a study of graft-versus-host responses after intestinal transplantation. Study context: Every one of the recipients received anti-thymocyte globulin induction and afterwards took tacrolimus and steroids for roughly 3 years.

Findings and limits, study-wide: Allografts of one patient group, those with graft-donor T cell macrochimerism, had high graft-versus-host to host-versus-graft clonal ratios.

With respect to this clone: Its antigen is still unknown.

Assay used: immunoSEQ multiplex PCR; TCRdb lists only in-frame clones, some missing. In the table there are 84,000 or so clones, roughly 92% of which are singletons. The source of this sequence is a human donor who received an intestinal transplant. The specimen was unstimulated CD4+ T cells sorted from spleen or lymph node cells, collected before intestinal transplant.

CDR3: CASSLAGFPYSYNEQFF. CDR3 in DNA: TGCGCCAGCAGCTTGGCCGGCTTTCCCTACTCCTACAATGAGCAGTTCTTC. V and J are TRBV5-1 and TRBJ2-1; D call uncertain. CDR1 SGHRS and CDR2 YFSETQ come from the germline V gene. V shed 0 bases and J shed 0 bases, with 13 bases lying between them. This CDR3 is 17 amino acids long.